This T cell receptor beta chain came from a study of a mutant IDH1 vaccine in newly diagnosed glioma. A word on this clone: Antigen specificity is unknown.

Here immunoSEQ multiplex PCR was the method, and the copy in TCRdb shows in-frame clones only, minus some. Of about 36,000 clones listed, 75% to 85% are singletons. Looked up from germline, CDR1 is SGHVS and CDR2 is FQNEAQ. The CDR3 extends over 14 amino acids. The V and J ends lost 1 base and 5 bases, in that order; junction bases with no gene match: 1. This sample's time point: week 5, during vaccination. In every dose of vaccine, 300 ug of mutant IDH1 20-mer peptide was given alongside topical imiquimod. The sequence was obtained from a man over 45 with glioma. The specimen comprised PBMCs, sampled from a glioma patient whose treatment included an IDH1 peptide vaccine. V is TRBV7-8 and J is TRBJ1-4, with TRBD1 matching 7 bases. In nucleotides, the CDR3 is TGTGCCAGCAGCTTAGGCAGGGGGAATGAAAAACTGTTTTTT. Translation gives CASSLGRGNEKLFF. Filled out from reference TRBV7-8 and TRBJ1-4, the complete variable domain reads GAGVSQSPRYKVAKRGQDVALRCDPISGHVSLFWYQQALGQGPEFLTYFQNEAQLDKSGLPSDRFFAERPEGSVSTLKIQRTQQEDSAVYLCASSLGRGNEKLFFGSGTQLSVL.